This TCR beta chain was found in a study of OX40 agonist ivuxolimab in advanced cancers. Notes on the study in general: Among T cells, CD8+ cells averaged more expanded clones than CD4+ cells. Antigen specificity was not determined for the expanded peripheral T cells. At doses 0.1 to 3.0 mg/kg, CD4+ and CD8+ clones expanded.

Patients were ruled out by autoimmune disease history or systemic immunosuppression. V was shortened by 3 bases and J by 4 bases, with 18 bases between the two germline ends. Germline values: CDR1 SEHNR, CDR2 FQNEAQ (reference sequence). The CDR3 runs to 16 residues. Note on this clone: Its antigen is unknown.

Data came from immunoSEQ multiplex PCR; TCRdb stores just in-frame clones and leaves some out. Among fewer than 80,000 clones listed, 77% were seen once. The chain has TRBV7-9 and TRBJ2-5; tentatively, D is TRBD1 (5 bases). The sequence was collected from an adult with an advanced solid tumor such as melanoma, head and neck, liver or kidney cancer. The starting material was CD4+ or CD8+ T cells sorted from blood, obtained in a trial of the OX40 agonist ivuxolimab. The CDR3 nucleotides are TGTGCCAGCAGCTTGGTCGGTCAGGGAAGTGGAGAGACCCAGTACTTC. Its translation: CASSLVGQGSGETQYF.